This passage covers 6 T cell receptor beta chains from one sample sequenced in a study of post-analysis software for immune sequencing data. Findings of the study overall: Four or five TRBV segments, TRBV5-6, TRBV5-1 and TRBV20-1 among them, were found more frequent in patients than controls.

No antigens are known for them. Unique molecular identifiers were carried by the TCR beta cDNA libraries. TCRdb re-derived calls from the PCR reads in MiXCR, one entry per CDR3 protein. The sample has about 820,000 distinct CDR3 sequences; roughly 50% are singletons. Sequencing input: blood. The receptors here all came from a girl aged 10-17 years with multiple sclerosis.

The V and J genes are TRBV7-6 and TRBJ1-1, with 7 bases matching TRBD1. This CDR3 is built from 12 residues. Germline CDR1 is SGHVS and CDR2 is FNYEAQ. Losses at the gene ends were 4 bases for V and 6 bases for J; bases not matched to a gene: 2. The CDR3, as DNA: TGTGCCAGCAGCTCGGGACAGCCTGAAGCTTTCTTT. Its translation: CASSSGQPEAFF. Full variable domain (outside the CDR3, taken from reference TRBV7-6 and TRBJ1-1): GAGVSQSPRYKVTKRGQDVALRCDPISGHVSLYWYRQALGQGPEFLTYFNYEAQQDKSGLPNDRFSAERPEGSISTLTIQRTEQRDSAMYRCASSSGQPEAFFGQGTRLTVV.

The chain has TRBV7-3 and TRBJ2-5; the match to TRBD1 covers 10 bases. With V trimmed by 5 bases and J by 2 bases, 8 bases remained unmatched. The CDR3 loop spans 16 amino acids. Per the germline V gene, CDR1 is SGHTA and CDR2 is FQGTGA. The CDR3 reads CASSQGDRGVQETQYF. CDR3 DNA: TGTGCCAGCAGCCAGGGGGACAGGGGAGTGCAAGAGACCCAGTACTTC.

This clonotype was seen a few times. The chain has TRBV9 and TRBJ2-3; 9 positions agree with TRBD2. The CDR3 sequence is 15 residues long. V shed 0 bases and J 6 bases; nucleotides not matched to a gene: 5. Germline V gene lookup returns CDR1 SGDLS and CDR2 YYNGEE. The CDR3 sequence is CASSVGGLARDTQYF. CDR3 in DNA: TGTGCCAGCAGCGTAGGGGGACTAGCCAGGGATACGCAGTATTTT.

The chain recombines TRBV3-1 with TRBJ2-5; TRBD1 matches at 9 bases. The DNA end is more similar to TRBJ2-7, so the J call may be wrong. Germline V CDR1 and CDR2: LGHDT, YNNKEL (reference sequence). This CDR3 region has 16 residues. CDR3 region: CASSQVSGTGTHEQYF. The CDR3 coding sequence is TGTGCCAGCAGCCAAGTATCCGGGACAGGGACCCACGAGCAGTACTTC.

This clonotype was seen only a few times. The chain has TRBV6-2 or TRBV6-3 and TRBJ2-7; 7 positions agree with TRBD1. Germline V gene lookup returns CDR1 MNHEY and CDR2 SVGEGT. With V trimmed by 8 bases and J by 4 bases, 8 bases remained unmatched. The CDR3 is 13 residues long. CDR3 bases: TGTGCCAGCTCGGACAGGACGGTTTACGAGCAGTACTTC. Translated: CASSDRTVYEQYF.

The chain is built from TRBV5-1 and TRBJ2-1; 8 positions match TRBD2. CDR1 is SGHRS and CDR2 is YFSETQ in the germline V gene. The CDR3 is made up of 18 amino acids. With V trimmed by 4 bases and J by 2 bases, 14 bases remained unmatched. CDR3 sequence: CASSPRSGAGDPYNEQFF. CDR3 bases: TGCGCCAGCAGCCCGCGTAGCGGGGCCGGGGACCCCTACAATGAGCAGTTCTTC.